The 23 T cell receptor beta chains given below trace back to one sample, sequenced in a study of lymphopenia after photon versus proton radiotherapy (dated by TCRdb to between 2017 and 2020). Libraries were prepared through the immunoSEQ multiplex PCR assay. TCRdb retrieved this table from immuneACCESS and kept in-frame rearrangements only. Not all clones are present; in checked studies, unresolved V genes account for under half, and no reason is known for the remainder. Recorded for this sample are approximately 170,000 clones; around 85% of them occurred a single time. The leading ten clones occupy around 5.1% of the sample. The specimen was peripheral blood, collected from a patient treated with photon-based radiotherapy. The receptors were sampled from a man aged 50-59 years with gastric cancer.

This chain uses TRBV27 with TRBJ1-1, with TRBD1 matching 7 bases. Germline-derived CDR1 and CDR2 are MNHEY and SMNVEV (reference sequence). The CDR3 consists of 13 residues. V was clipped by 6 bases and J by 4 bases; unmatched bases: 5. CDR3 sequence: CASRTGASTEAFF. CDR3 nucleotide sequence: TGTGCCAGCAGAACAGGGGCGAGCACTGAAGCTTTCTTT.

The chain is built from TRBV5-1 and TRBJ2-1, with TRBD2 matching over 10 bases. This CDR3 is 16 amino acids long. CDR1 SGHRS and CDR2 YFSETQ come from the germline V gene. V lost 2 bases, J lost 5 bases, and 7 bases stayed unmatched. DNA for the CDR3: TGCGCCAGCAGCTTACCCGGACTAGCGGACAACAATGAGCAGTTCTTC. This encodes CASSLPGLADNNEQFF.

CDR3 residues: CATSRTTGSGANVLTF. The CDR3 nucleotides are TGTGCCACCAGCAGAACGACAGGGTCTGGGGCCAACGTCCTGACTTTC. This chain joins TRBV15 and TRBJ2-6, with 7 bases matching TRBD1. V gave up 2 bases and J gave up 1 base; unmatched junction bases: 2. The CDR3 has 16 amino acids. Germline loops: CDR1 LNHNV, CDR2 YYDKDF (reference sequence). The full variable domain, completed using reference TRBV15 and TRBJ2-6, is DAMVIQNPRYQVTQFGKPVTLSCSQTLNHNVMYWYQQKSSQAPKLLFHYYDKDFNNEADTPDNFQSRRPNTSFCFLDIRSPGLGDTAMYLCATSRTTGSGANVLTFGAGSRLTVL.

The chain links TRBV28 to TRBJ2-5; D remains ambiguous. Trimming left V 3 bases short and J 1 base short, with 9 bases between. The CDR3 totals 14 residues. Germline assignment: CDR1 MDHEN and CDR2 SYDVKM. The CDR3 bases are TGTGCCAGCAGTTTGAGGACGGCCCAAGAGACCCAGTACTTC. Translation: CASSLRTAQETQYF.

The J gene is TRBJ1-1, the V gene TRBV5-1; 10 bases are shared with TRBD1. The germline V gene encodes CDR1 SGHRS and CDR2 YFSETQ. The CDR3 consists of 14 residues. Losses at the gene ends were 0 bases for V and 7 bases for J; bases not matched to a gene: 3. As DNA, the CDR3 is TGCGCCAGCAGCTTGGGACAGGGGGCGAGTGAAGCTTTCTTT. Its protein is CASSLGQGASEAFF.

The gene calls are TRBV15 and TRBJ2-2; D gene uncertain. There are 18 residues in the CDR3. V was shortened by 0 bases and J by 5 bases, with 19 bases between the two germline ends. The germline V gene encodes CDR1 LNHNV and CDR2 YYDKDF (reference sequence). The DNA of the CDR3 is TGTGCCACCAGCAGAGATACGGCAGGAGATCGTTTGACCGGGGAGCTGTTTTTT. Its protein is CATSRDTAGDRLTGELFF.

This sequence joins TRBV28 and TRBJ2-7; D uncertain. V was clipped by 1 base and J by 6 bases, with 4 bases between them. CDR1 and CDR2 from the germline V gene are MDHEN and SYDVKM. The CDR3 runs to 11 residues. DNA of the CDR3: TGTGCCAGCAGTTTATTGGGCGAGCAGTACTTC. Translated, it gives CASSLLGEQYF.

The V call is TRBV11-2, the J call TRBJ2-3; no firm D call. CDR1 and CDR2 (germline): SGHAT, FQNNGV. Trimming removed 7 bases at V and 2 bases at J, with 19 bases between. This CDR3 has 16 amino acids. CDR3 in DNA: TGTGCCAGCACCCTAACTGGTGGTAGGGACACAGATACGCAGTATTTT. Amino acids: CASTLTGGRDTDTQYF.

In this sample, this clone turned up once. This chain joins TRBV6-6 and TRBJ2-1; D unclear. V was pared by 7 bases and J by 4 bases, with 5 bases between. The CDR3 is 11 residues long. Germline loops: CDR1 MNHNY, CDR2 SVGAGI (reference sequence). The CDR3 coding sequence is TGTGCCAGCACCCTTTACAATGAGCAGTTCTTC. Translating gives CASTLYNEQFF.

The chain uses TRBV5-4 and TRBJ1-1; D possibly corresponds to TRBD1 (5 bases). The V end was cut by 4 bases, the J end by 5 bases, with 6 bases between. CDR3 length equals 11 residues. The germline V gene encodes CDR1 SGHNT and CDR2 YYREEE (reference sequence). This chain's CDR3 is CASSRQTEAFF. The CDR3 DNA follows: TGTGCCAGCAGCCGACAGACTGAAGCTTTCTTT.

As to this clone: Other DNA sequences in the same sample also yield this CDR3. The chain combines TRBV18 with TRBJ2-7; 7 bases match TRBD1. The CDR3 consists of 13 residues. CDR1 is KGHSH, CDR2 LQKENI, per germline. V shed 3 bases, J shed 2 bases, and the junction held 1 base outside the gene matches. The CDR3 bases are TGTGCCAGCTCACCCCAGGGGGCCTACGAGCAGTACTTC. Protein product: CASSPQGAYEQYF.

This chain joins TRBV30 and TRBJ2-2; D uncertain. V was clipped by 0 bases and J by 4 bases, with 6 bases between them. The CDR3 totals 13 residues. CDR1 and CDR2 (germline): GTSNPN, SVGIG (reference sequence). The CDR3 protein is CAWSVRTTGELFF. For the CDR3, the DNA is TGTGCCTGGAGTGTACGGACCACCGGGGAGCTGTTTTTT.

The chain joins TRBV27 to TRBJ2-7; 7 positions match TRBD1. The germline V gene encodes CDR1 MNHEY and CDR2 SMNVEV (reference sequence). V lost 6 bases, J lost 3 bases, and 8 bases stayed unmatched. This CDR3 has 14 residues. Written as DNA, the CDR3 is TGTGCCAGCAGAACGACAGGGTTACACTACGAGCAGTACTTC. Encoded protein: CASRTTGLHYEQYF.

The chain is built from TRBV5-1 and TRBJ1-1; D call uncertain. There are 14 residues in the CDR3. V was clipped by 2 bases and J by 1 base, with 9 bases between them. Germline V lookup: CDR1 SGHRS, CDR2 YFSETQ. As DNA, the CDR3 is TGCGCCAGCAGCTTTGCAGGTACGAACACTGAAGCTTTCTTT. Its protein is CASSFAGTNTEAFF.

This chain links TRBV29-1 with TRBJ2-7; 12 bases map to TRBD1. This CDR3 contains 15 residues. J lost 6 bases, V lost 4 bases, and 10 bases had no gene match. Per the germline V gene, CDR1 is SQVTM and CDR2 is ANQGSEA. CDR3 amino acids: CSVADPGTGGGEQYF. The CDR3 DNA sequence: TGCAGCGTTGCGGACCCTGGGACAGGGGGCGGCGAGCAGTACTTC.

The rearrangement uses TRBV28 and TRBJ1-3; D not certain. CDR3 size: 14 residues. Looked up from germline, CDR1 is MDHEN and CDR2 is SYDVKM. Trimming cost V 2 bases and J 2 bases, with 7 bases left between them. CDR3 coding DNA: TGTGCCAGCAGTTTAAAGTCGACTGGAAACACCATATATTTT. Translating gives CASSLKSTGNTIYF. Complete variable domain (other parts from reference TRBV28 and TRBJ1-3): DVKVTQSSRYLVKRTGEKVFLECVQDMDHENMFWYRQDPGLGLRLIYFSYDVKMKEKGDIPEGYSVSREKKERFSLILESASTNQTSMYLCASSLKSTGNTIYFGEGSWLTVV.

This clone occurred once. The J gene is TRBJ1-2, the V gene TRBV29-1; no definite D call. V lost 4 bases and J 1 base, leaving 16 bases between the germline ends. Germline assignment: CDR1 SQVTM and CDR2 ANQGSEA. The CDR3 consists of 15 residues. In DNA form, the CDR3 reads TGCAGCGTTGCCGATACCTATACGGATAACTATGGCTACACCTTC. Protein: CSVADTYTDNYGYTF.

J is TRBJ1-4 and V is TRBV18; TRBD1 matches 10 bases. The CDR3 loop spans 14 amino acids. Germline V lookup: CDR1 KGHSH, CDR2 LQKENI. The junction had 2 bases not matched to a gene; V was cut back by 2 bases and J by 8 bases. CDR3 residues: CASSPMTGGEKLFF. In nucleotides, the CDR3 is TGTGCCAGCTCACCAATGACAGGGGGCGAAAAACTGTTTTTT.

The rearrangement joins TRBV30 to TRBJ2-7; TRBD1 agrees at 8 bases. This CDR3 is built from 11 residues. The germline CDR1 and CDR2 sequences are GTSNPN and SVGIG (reference sequence). Trimming at V came to 5 bases and at J to 3 bases, leaving 0 bases not matched to a gene. CDR3: CAWDRGYEQYF. As DNA, the CDR3 is TGTGCCTGGGACAGGGGCTACGAGCAGTACTTC. The full variable domain, with the rest looked up from reference TRBV30 and TRBJ2-7, is SQTIHQWPATLVQPVGSPLSLECTVEGTSNPNLYWYRQAAGRGLQLLFYSVGIGQISSEVPQNLSASRPQDRQFILSSKKLLLSDSGFYLCAWDRGYEQYFGPGTRLTVT.

The chain links TRBV13 to TRBJ2-4; either TRBD1 or TRBD2 may supply D (5 bases each). This CDR3 comprises 15 residues. In germline, CDR1 is PRHDT, CDR2 FYEKMQ (reference sequence). The V gene lost 6 bases and the J gene lost 1 base, with 13 bases spanning the gap. The chain's CDR3 is CASSTGTSAKNIQYF. CDR3 nucleotide sequence: TGTGCCAGCAGTACCGGGACCTCTGCCAAAAACATTCAGTACTTC.

The chain carries TRBV7-8 and TRBJ1-2; D is undetermined. The CDR3 length is 16 residues. Germline V gives CDR1 SGHVS, CDR2 FQNEAQ. The V gene lost 5 bases and the J gene lost 4 bases, with 20 bases spanning the gap. The CDR3 sequence: CASSHPWVRDFYGYTF. The CDR3 nucleotides are TGTGCCAGCAGCCACCCCTGGGTCAGAGACTTCTATGGCTACACCTTC. Full variable domain (missing parts from reference TRBV7-8 and TRBJ1-2): GAGVSQSPRYKVAKRGQDVALRCDPISGHVSLFWYQQALGQGPEFLTYFQNEAQLDKSGLPSDRFFAERPEGSVSTLKIQRTQQEDSAVYLCASSHPWVRDFYGYTFGSGTRLTVV.

This rearrangement joins TRBV7-6 to TRBJ2-7; 7 positions match TRBD2. Germline V gives CDR1 SGHVS, CDR2 FNYEAQ. The junction had 4 bases not matched to a gene; V was cut back by 5 bases and J by 6 bases. The CDR3 loop spans 12 amino acids. The CDR3 nucleotides are TGTGCCAGCAGCCAACCGGGGGGCGAGCAGTACTTC. Translated: CASSQPGGEQYF.

The chain uses TRBV7-9 and TRBJ1-4; D call uncertain. V lost 3 bases to trimming and J lost 0 bases, with 8 bases between them. CDR1 is SEHNR and CDR2 is FQNEAQ in the germline V gene (reference sequence). This CDR3 region has 15 residues. The CDR3 region has the DNA TGTGCCAGCAGCTTTCAAGGGCCAACTAATGAAAAACTGTTTTTT. Its translation is CASSFQGPTNEKLFF.